The 3 T cell receptor beta chains listed next were all sequenced from one sample in a study of blood T cell repertoires in COVID-19. The repertoire was sequenced with immunoSEQ multiplex PCR; TCRdb's copy has only in-frame clones and lacks some. This sample has roughly 280,000 clones, with roughly 80% found just once. The source material was peripheral blood. All receptors derive from a man between 60 and 75 years old who had recovered from COVID-19.

This chain connects TRBV5-4 to TRBJ2-3; 8 positions agree with TRBD2. The CDR3 loop spans 15 amino acids. J lost 0 bases, V lost 3 bases, and 3 bases had no gene match. From germline, CDR1 is SGHNT and CDR2 YYREEE (reference sequence). As DNA, the CDR3 is TGTGCCAGCAGCTGGGCTAGCGGGAGCACAGATACGCAGTATTTT. The encoded protein is CASSWASGSTDTQYF.

The J gene is TRBJ1-1, the V gene TRBV19, with 8 nucleotides matching TRBD1. This CDR3 spans 15 amino acids. Unmatched junction bases numbered 5, after V lost 4 bases and J lost 1 base. Looked up from germline, CDR1 is LNHDA and CDR2 is SQIVND (reference sequence). The CDR3 region has the DNA TGTGCCAGTAGTACGACAGGGGCGGCGAACACTGAAGCTTTCTTT. Protein: CASSTTGAANTEAFF.

The V and J genes are TRBV11-2 and TRBJ2-5, with 10 bases that match TRBD2. This CDR3 has 16 residues. Germline assignment: CDR1 SGHAT and CDR2 FQNNGV. After removal of 1 base from V and 5 bases from J, the junction contained 7 bases not matched to a gene. The CDR3 here is CASSLGVLAGRETQYF. CDR3 nucleotide sequence: TGTGCCAGCAGCTTAGGAGTACTAGCGGGAAGGGAGACCCAGTACTTC. The entire variable domain, with the rest obtained from reference TRBV11-2 and TRBJ2-5, is as follows: EAGVAQSPRYKIIEKRQSVAFWCNPISGHATLYWYQQILGQGPKLLIQFQNNGVVDDSQLPKDRFSAERLKGVDSTLKIQPAKLEDSAVYLCASSLGVLAGRETQYFGPGTRLLVL.